This note documents a single TCR beta chain sequence. Its target is not known. The V segment lost 5 bases and the J segment 2 bases; nucleotides outside the gene matches: 2. The germline V gene has CDR1 MNHNY and CDR2 SVGAGI (reference sequence). The CDR3 contains 15 residues. The data originate from a study of shared clonotypes between healthy human individuals. Whole-study results and caveats: Among non-shared clonotypes, generation probabilities were lower than among those shared by all four donors.

Those who donated, Caucasian adults without exception, all lived in Nashville, Tennessee. Splitting of CD4+ cells produced CD45RA+ naive and CD45RA-negative memory subsets. TCRdb keeps only in-frame clones here, not all; method: immunoSEQ multiplex PCR. The data show hundreds of thousands of clones, almost 97% seen once. This sequence originates from a woman younger than 45 in good health. Sequencing was carried out using naive CD4+ T cells sorted from blood. The subset here: CD45RA+ positively selected. The chain combines TRBV6-6 with TRBJ2-1; 11 nucleotides align to TRBD1. CDR3 sequence: CASSKDRGPYNEQFF. The CDR3 DNA reads TGTGCCAGCAGTAAGGACAGGGGGCCCTACAATGAGCAGTTCTTC.